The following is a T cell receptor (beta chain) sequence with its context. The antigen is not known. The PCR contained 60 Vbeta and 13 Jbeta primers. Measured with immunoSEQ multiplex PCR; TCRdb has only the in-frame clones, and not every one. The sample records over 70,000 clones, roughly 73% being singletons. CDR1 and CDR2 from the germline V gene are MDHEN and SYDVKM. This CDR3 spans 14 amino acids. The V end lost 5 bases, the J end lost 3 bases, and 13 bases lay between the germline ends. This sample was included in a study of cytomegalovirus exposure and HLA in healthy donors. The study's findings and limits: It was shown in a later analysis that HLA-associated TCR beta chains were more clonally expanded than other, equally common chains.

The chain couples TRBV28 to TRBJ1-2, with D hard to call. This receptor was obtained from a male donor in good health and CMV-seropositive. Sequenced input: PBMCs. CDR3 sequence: CASSPVGVDYGYTF. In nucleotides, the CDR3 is TGTGCCAGCAGTCCGGTCGGGGTGGACTATGGCTACACCTTC.